The clone carrying this T cell receptor beta chain appeared once. Antigen specificity is unknown. This sample stems from a study of cytomegalovirus exposure and HLA in healthy donors. Study-wide points: One variant, a missense change in DCLRE1C, was linked in a later analysis to TCR beta V- and J-gene trimming. The classifier was said to identify cytomegalovirus status with high specificity and sensitivity.

The primer mix had 60 Vbeta and 13 Jbeta primers. Using immunoSEQ multiplex PCR, the repertoire was profiled, and TCRdb retains in-frame clones only, with some absent. The sample contains 150,000 to 200,000 clones, about 80% of which appear only once. The germline CDR1 and CDR2 sequences are SGHAT and FQNNGV. Deletions cut 5 bases from V and 2 bases from J, with 19 bases between. CDR3 size: 18 residues. The clonotype comes from a man aged 25-45 years in good health and CMV-seronegative. Sample: PBMCs. The chain has TRBV11-2 and TRBJ2-6, with D perhaps matching TRBD1 (6 bases). In DNA, the CDR3 is TGTGCCAGCAGCCGCTTCAGGGGCGTAGTGACTGGGGCCAACGTCCTGACTTTC. Its protein product is CASSRFRGVVTGANVLTF.